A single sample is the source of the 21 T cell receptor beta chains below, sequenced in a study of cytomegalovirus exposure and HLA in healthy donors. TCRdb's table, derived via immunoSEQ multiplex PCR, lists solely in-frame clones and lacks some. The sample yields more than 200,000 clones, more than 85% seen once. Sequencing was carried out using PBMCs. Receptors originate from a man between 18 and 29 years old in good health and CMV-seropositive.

CDR3 nucleotide sequence: TGCGCCAGCAGTGTCCTGAACACTGAAGCTTTCTTT. Protein product: CASSVLNTEAFF. This chain uses TRBV10-2 with TRBJ1-1; D gene unclear. Per the germline V gene, CDR1 is WSHSY and CDR2 is SAAADI. This CDR3 comprises 12 residues. The V and J ends lost 4 bases and 0 bases respectively, with 3 bases between them.

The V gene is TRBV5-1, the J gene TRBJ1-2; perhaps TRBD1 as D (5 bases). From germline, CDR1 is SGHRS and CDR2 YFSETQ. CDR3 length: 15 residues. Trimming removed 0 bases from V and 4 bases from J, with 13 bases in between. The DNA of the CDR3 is TGCGCCAGCAGCTTGGCCGGCAGGGCCTTCTATGGCTACACCTTC. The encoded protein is CASSLAGRAFYGYTF.

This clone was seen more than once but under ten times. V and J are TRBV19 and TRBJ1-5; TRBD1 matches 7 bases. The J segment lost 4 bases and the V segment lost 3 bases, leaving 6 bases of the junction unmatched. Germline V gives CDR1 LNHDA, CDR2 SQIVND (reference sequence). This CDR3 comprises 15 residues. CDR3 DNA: TGTGCCAGTAGTATTGGAGTGGGACAGAATCAGCCCCAGCATTTT. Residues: CASSIGVGQNQPQHF.

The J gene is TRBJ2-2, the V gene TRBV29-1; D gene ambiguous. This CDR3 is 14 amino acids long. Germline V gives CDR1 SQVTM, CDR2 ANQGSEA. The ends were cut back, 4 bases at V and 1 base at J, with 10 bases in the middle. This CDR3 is CSVVGSMNTGELFF. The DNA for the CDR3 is TGCAGCGTTGTCGGGTCCATGAACACCGGGGAGCTGTTTTTT.

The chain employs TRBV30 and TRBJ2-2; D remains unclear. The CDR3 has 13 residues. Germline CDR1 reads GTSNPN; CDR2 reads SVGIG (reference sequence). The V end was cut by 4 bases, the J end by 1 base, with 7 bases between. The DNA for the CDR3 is TGTGCCTGGAACGGCGGGAACACCGGGGAGCTGTTTTTT. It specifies CAWNGGNTGELFF.

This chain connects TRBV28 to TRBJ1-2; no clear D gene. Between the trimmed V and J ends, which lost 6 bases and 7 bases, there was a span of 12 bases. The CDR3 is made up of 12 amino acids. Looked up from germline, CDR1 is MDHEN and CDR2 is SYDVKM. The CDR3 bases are TGTGCCAGCAGCCACCGGGGAACTGGCTACACCTTC. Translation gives CASSHRGTGYTF.

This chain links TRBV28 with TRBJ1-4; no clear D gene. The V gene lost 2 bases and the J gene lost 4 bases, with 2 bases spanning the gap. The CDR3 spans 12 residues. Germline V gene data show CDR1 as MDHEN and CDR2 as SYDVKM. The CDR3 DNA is TGTGCCAGCAGTTTACTTAATGAAAAACTGTTTTTT. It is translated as CASSLLNEKLFF.

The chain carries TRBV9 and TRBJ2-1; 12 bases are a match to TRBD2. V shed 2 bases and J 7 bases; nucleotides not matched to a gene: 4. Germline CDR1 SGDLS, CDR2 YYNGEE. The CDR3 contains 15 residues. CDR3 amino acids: CASSVTSGSSNEQFF. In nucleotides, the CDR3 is TGTGCCAGCAGCGTGACTAGCGGGAGTTCAAATGAGCAGTTCTTC.

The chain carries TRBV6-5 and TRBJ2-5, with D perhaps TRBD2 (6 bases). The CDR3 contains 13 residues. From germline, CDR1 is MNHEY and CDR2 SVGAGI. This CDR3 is CASGAREEETQYF. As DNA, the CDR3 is TGTGCTAGCGGAGCTAGAGAAGAAGAGACCCAGTACTTC.

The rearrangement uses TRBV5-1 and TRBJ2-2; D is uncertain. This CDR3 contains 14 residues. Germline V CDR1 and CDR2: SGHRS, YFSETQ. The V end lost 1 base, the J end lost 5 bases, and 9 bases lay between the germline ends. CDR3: CASSLRQRTGELFF. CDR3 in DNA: TGCGCCAGCAGCTTGCGGCAGAGGACCGGGGAGCTGTTTTTT.

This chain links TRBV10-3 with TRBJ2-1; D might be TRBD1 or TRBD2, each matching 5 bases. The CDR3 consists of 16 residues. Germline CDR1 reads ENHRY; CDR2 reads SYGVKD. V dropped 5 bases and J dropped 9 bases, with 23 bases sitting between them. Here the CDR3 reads CAISTPGTTGRAEQFF. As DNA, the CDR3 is TGTGCCATCAGTACCCCCGGGACCACGGGTCGGGCTGAGCAGTTCTTC.

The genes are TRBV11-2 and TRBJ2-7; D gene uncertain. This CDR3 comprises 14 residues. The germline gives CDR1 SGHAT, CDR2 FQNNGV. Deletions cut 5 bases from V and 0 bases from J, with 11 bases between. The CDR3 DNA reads TGTGCCAGCAGCCTTTCGGTCCTCTCCTACGAGCAGTACTTC. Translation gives CASSLSVLSYEQYF.

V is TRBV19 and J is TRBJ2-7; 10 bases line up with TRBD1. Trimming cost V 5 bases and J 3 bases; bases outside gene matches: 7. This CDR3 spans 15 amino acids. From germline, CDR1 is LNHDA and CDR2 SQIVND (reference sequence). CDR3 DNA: TGTGCCAGTAGTCCCTCGGGACAGGGGATCTACGAGCAGTACTTC. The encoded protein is CASSPSGQGIYEQYF.

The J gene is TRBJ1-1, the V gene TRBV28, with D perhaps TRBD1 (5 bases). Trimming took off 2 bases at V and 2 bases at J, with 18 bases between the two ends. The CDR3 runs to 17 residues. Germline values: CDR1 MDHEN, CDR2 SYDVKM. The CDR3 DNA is TGTGCCAGCAGTTTAGCGGGGGATGTGTATCGAAACACTGAAGCTTTCTTT. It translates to CASSLAGDVYRNTEAFF.

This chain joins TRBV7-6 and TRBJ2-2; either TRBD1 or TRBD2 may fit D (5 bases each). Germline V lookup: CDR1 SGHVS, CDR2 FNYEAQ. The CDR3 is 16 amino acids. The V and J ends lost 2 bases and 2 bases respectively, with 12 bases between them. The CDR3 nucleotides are TGTGCCAGCAGCTTAAGTGGGGACCCAAACACCGGGGAGCTGTTTTTT. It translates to CASSLSGDPNTGELFF.

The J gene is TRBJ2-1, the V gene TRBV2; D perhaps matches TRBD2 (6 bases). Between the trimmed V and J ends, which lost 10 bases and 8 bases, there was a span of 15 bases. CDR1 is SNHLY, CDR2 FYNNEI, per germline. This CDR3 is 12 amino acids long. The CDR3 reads CAIGNGGHEQFF. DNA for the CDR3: TGTGCCATCGGCAACGGGGGACATGAGCAGTTCTTC.

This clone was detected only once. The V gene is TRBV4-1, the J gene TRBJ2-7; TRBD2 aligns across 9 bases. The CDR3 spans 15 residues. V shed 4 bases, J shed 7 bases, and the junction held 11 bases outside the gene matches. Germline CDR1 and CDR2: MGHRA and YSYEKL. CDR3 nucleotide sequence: TGCGCCAGCAGCCTTAGCTCTAGCGGGGCGGCGGAGCAGTACTTC. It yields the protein CASSLSSSGAAEQYF.

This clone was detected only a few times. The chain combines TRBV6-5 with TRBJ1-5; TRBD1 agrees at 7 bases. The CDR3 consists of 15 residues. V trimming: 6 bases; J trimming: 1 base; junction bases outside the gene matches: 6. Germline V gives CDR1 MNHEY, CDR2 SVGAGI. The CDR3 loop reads CASRSKQGSNQPQHF. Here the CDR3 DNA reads TGTGCCAGCAGGTCGAAACAGGGGAGCAATCAGCCCCAGCATTTT.

The CDR3 protein is CASSWTILGLAEDTGELFF. The CDR3 coding sequence is TGTGCCAGCAGCTGGACTATTTTGGGACTAGCGGAAGACACCGGGGAGCTGTTTTTT. This rearrangement joins TRBV9 to TRBJ2-2; 11 positions match TRBD2. The trim removed 4 bases at V and 3 bases at J, leaving 14 bases unmatched. Germline V lookup: CDR1 SGDLS, CDR2 YYNGEE. There are 19 residues in the CDR3.

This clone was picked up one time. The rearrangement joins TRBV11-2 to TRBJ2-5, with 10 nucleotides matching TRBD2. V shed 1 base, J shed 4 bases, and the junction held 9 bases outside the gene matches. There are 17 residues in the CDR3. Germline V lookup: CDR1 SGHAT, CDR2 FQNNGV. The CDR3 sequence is CASSLGLAGASGETQYF. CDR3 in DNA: TGTGCCAGCAGCTTAGGGCTAGCGGGAGCTAGTGGAGAGACCCAGTACTTC. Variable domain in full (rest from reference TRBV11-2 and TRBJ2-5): EAGVAQSPRYKIIEKRQSVAFWCNPISGHATLYWYQQILGQGPKLLIQFQNNGVVDDSQLPKDRFSAERLKGVDSTLKIQPAKLEDSAVYLCASSLGLAGASGETQYFGPGTRLLVL.

The CDR3 DNA follows: TGTGCCAGCAGTTTCCAGGGCCAAAACTATGGCTACACCTTC. The encoded protein is CASSFQGQNYGYTF. This rearrangement joins TRBV28 to TRBJ1-2, with D possibly TRBD1 on 5 matching bases. The CDR3 length is 14 residues. The V and J ends lost 3 bases and 2 bases respectively, with 10 bases between them. Germline V gene data show CDR1 as MDHEN and CDR2 as SYDVKM.